This TCR beta chain originates from a study of post-analysis software for immune sequencing data. As for the study in general: Included among the disease courses, which were recorded for the cohort, were relapsing-remitting, secondary progressive and progressive-relapsing multiple sclerosis.

Trimming left V 4 bases short and J 3 bases short, with 9 bases between. There are 13 residues in the CDR3. The germline V gene encodes CDR1 LGHDT and CDR2 YNNKEL (reference sequence). TCR beta cDNA libraries had unique molecular identifiers. Using its own MiXCR run on the PCR reads, TCRdb lists one record per CDR3 protein. The table has a few hundred thousand distinct CDR3 sequences, about 39% seen once. Study conclusions and caveats: Under the F measure, samples that were prepared in one batch clustered strongly together. When patients were compared with controls, 4 or 5 TRBV segments were more frequent, TRBV5-6, TRBV5-1 and TRBV20-1 among them.

This clonotype was counted only a few times. Its antigen is as yet unknown. The chain joins TRBV3-1 to TRBJ1-2, with TRBD1 as a possible D gene (5 bases). The specimen was blood. The sequence derives from a girl aged 2 to 9 with multiple sclerosis. CDR3 nucleotides: TGTGCCAGCAGCCGAAGGGGTTACTATGGCTACACCTTC. It is translated as CASSRRGYYGYTF.